These T cell receptor beta chains were read from a single sample in a study of lymphopenia after photon versus proton radiotherapy. The repertoire was sequenced with immunoSEQ multiplex PCR; TCRdb's copy has only in-frame clones and lacks some. The sample contains 35,000 to 45,000 clones, about 83% of which appear only once. Specimen: peripheral blood, collected from a patient treated with photon-based radiotherapy. The receptors here all came from a man aged 50-60 years with gastric cancer. Both conserved end residues are part of each CDR3. The D gene is left open where the match is weak. Not all rows give a size; the values are once, few, many and, for expanded clones, a class.

>.|TRBV28|.|TRBJ2-3
TGTGCCAGCAGCCCCCCGCTAGATACGCAGTATTTT
CASSPPLDTQYF
>.|TRBV11-3|.|TRBJ2-1
TGTGCCAGCAGCTTATCACAGAACAATGAGCAGTTCTTC
CASSLSQNNEQFF
>.|TRBV19|.|TRBJ1-1
TGTGCCAGTGTCGACGGCGGTATGAACACTGAAGCTTTCTTT
CASVDGGMNTEAFF
>.|TRBV5-1|.|TRBJ2-7
TGCGCCAGCAGCTTTCTTGTAGGTCGACTATCGACTAGGTACGAGCAGTACTTC
CASSFLVGRLSTRYEQYF
>.|TRBV5-1|TRBD1|TRBJ2-7
TGCGCCAGCAGCCCCGGGACAGCAGTCTCCTACGAGCAGTACTTC
CASSPGTAVSYEQYF
>.|TRBV18|TRBD2|TRBJ2-3
TGTGCCAGCTCACCCCAAGCGGGAGGGCCTTCCACCACAGATACGCAGTATTTT
CASSPQAGGPSTTDTQYF
>few|TRBV6-4|TRBD2|TRBJ2-1
TGTGCCAGCAGTGACTCGACTAGCGGGAGCAATGAGCAGTTCTTC
CASSDSTSGSNEQFF
>.|TRBV5-3|.|TRBJ1-1
TGTGCCAGAACCAGGGGGAACACTGAAGCTTTCTTT
CARTRGNTEAFF
>once|TRBV9|.|TRBJ2-7
TGTGCCAACCTAAAGCGGGACAACGAGCAGTACTTC
CANLKRDNEQYF
>.|TRBV7-2|TRBD2|TRBJ2-2
TGTGCCAGCAGCCCCCTCGGGGGGTATGGAACCGGGGAGCTGTTTTTT
CASSPLGGYGTGELFF
>.|TRBV6-1|.|TRBJ2-7
TGTGCCAGCAGTGAACCCTACGAGCAGTACTTC
CASSEPYEQYF
>.|TRBV25-1|TRBD2|TRBJ2-7
TGTGCCAGCAGTGTTCGACTAGCGGGAAGCTCCTACGAGCAGTACTTC
CASSVRLAGSSYEQYF
>.|TRBV21-1|.|TRBJ2-1
TGTGCCAGCAGCAATCAGGGCGGGAAGGGATTTTACAATGAGCAGTTCTTC
CASSNQGGKGFYNEQFF
>.|TRBV29-1|TRBD1|TRBJ2-7
TGCAGCGCCCGAACCGGGACAGGGGGCTACGAGCAGTACTTC
CSARTGTGGYEQYF
>medium-sized|TRBV5-6|.|TRBJ2-2
TGTGCCAGCAGCCTACAGGGAGTCGGCGGGGAGCTGTTTTTT
CASSLQGVGGELFF
>few|TRBV20-1|.|TRBJ2-1
TGCAGTGCTAGTAGTAGTCATGAGCAGTTCTTC
CSASSSHEQFF
>.|TRBV10-3|.|TRBJ1-2
TGTGCCATCAGTGAGAGGGCCTATGGCTACACCTTC
CAISERAYGYTF
>.|TRBV20-1|.|TRBJ2-3
TGCAGTGCTACCGTCACAGATACGCAGTATTTT
CSATVTDTQYF
>few|TRBV11-3|TRBD2|TRBJ2-1
TGTGCCAGCAGCGTAGCGGGAGGGCGCAATGAGCAGTTCTTC
CASSVAGGRNEQFF
>once|TRBV9|.|TRBJ2-3
TGTGCCAGCAGCGTAGGCTCGGGAACAGATACGCAGTATTTT
CASSVGSGTDTQYF
>.|TRBV4-2|.|TRBJ2-6
TGTGCCAGCAGCCAAGTCGGGGGTGGGGCCAACGTCCTGACTTTC
CASSQVGGGANVLTF
>once|TRBV5-1|.|TRBJ1-1
TGCGCCAGCAGCTTGGTGACGGAGGGTAACACTGAAGCTTTCTTT
CASSLVTEGNTEAFF
>.|TRBV7-3|.|TRBJ2-2
TGTGCCAGCAGCTTAAGTCAGAACACCGGGGAGCTGTTTTTT
CASSLSQNTGELFF
>.|TRBV7-2|TRBD2|TRBJ2-1
TGTGCCAGCAGCTCAGCGGGAGTATCCTACAATGAGCAGTTCTTC
CASSSAGVSYNEQFF
>once|TRBV15|.|TRBJ1-2
TGTGCCACCAGCAGAGATTTGGACCGTAACTATGGCTACACCTTC
CATSRDLDRNYGYTF
>.|TRBV7-3|.|TRBJ2-2
TGTGCCAGCAGCCTGGCCCGAGGGGGTCCGACCGGGGAGCTGTTTTTT
CASSLARGGPTGELFF
>.|TRBV10-1|TRBD2|TRBJ2-7
TGCGCCAGCAGTGAGTTAGCGGGAGGGTCCTACGAGCAGTACTTC
CASSELAGGSYEQYF
>medium-sized|TRBV2|TRBD1|TRBJ1-2
TGTGCCAGCAGTTTCGACAGGGACTATGGCTACACCTTC
CASSFDRDYGYTF
>.|TRBV2|.|TRBJ1-2
TGTGCCAGCACCCAGGGTTACTATGGCTACACCTTC
CASTQGYYGYTF
>.|TRBV7-8|.|TRBJ1-4
TGTGCCAGCAGCCCCCCACTTCGTTGGCGGGGCCCCGGTCGGGAAAAACTGTTTTTT
CASSPPLRWRGPGREKLFF
>.|TRBV4-1|TRBD2|TRBJ2-1
TGCGCCAGCAGCCCCCTGAGCGGGAGAGGGGTCTACAATGAGCAGTTCTTC
CASSPLSGRGVYNEQFF
>.|TRBV30|.|TRBJ1-6
TGTGCCTGTTTGGACAGCCTCAATTCACCCCTCCACTTT
CACLDSLNSPLHF
>.|TRBV7-9|TRBD1|TRBJ2-5
TGTGCCAGCAGCTCACGGACAGGGATTCAAGAGACCCAGTACTTC
CASSSRTGIQETQYF
>.|TRBV6-6|.|TRBJ2-1
TGTGCCAGCAGTCAACTCCTTGGCGGCTCCTACAATGAGCAGTTCTTC
CASSQLLGGSYNEQFF
>.|TRBV10-3|.|TRBJ2-5
TGTGCCATCAGGGCGGAGACCCAAGAGACCCAGTACTTC
CAIRAETQETQYF
>.|TRBV19|.|TRBJ1-2
TGTGCCAGTAGTATAGGAAAAAGACGGGCGGCCAACTATGGCTACACCTTC
CASSIGKRRAANYGYTF
>.|TRBV10-2|.|TRBJ2-1
TGCGCCAGCAGGACCCTAAACCTGGTCAGTGAGCAGTTCTTC
CASRTLNLVSEQFF
>.|TRBV9|.|TRBJ1-1
TGTGCCAGCAGCCCCGGGGTTGTTGAAGCTTTCTTT
CASSPGVVEAFF
>.|TRBV19|TRBD1|TRBJ1-5
TGTGCCAGTAGTACCTCAGGGGGCAGGAGGCAGCCCCAGCATTTT
CASSTSGGRRQPQHF
>.|TRBV5-8|TRBD2|TRBJ2-2
TGTGCCAGCAGCTCCGGCCTGGGCAGCGGACTAGCGGCACACACCGGGGAGCTGTTTTTT
CASSSGLGSGLAAHTGELFF
>.|TRBV19|TRBD1|TRBJ2-7
TGTGCCAGTAGAGGACAGGATGTTATGGAGCAGTACTTC
CASRGQDVMEQYF